The 6 T cell receptor beta chains given below trace back to one sample, sequenced in a study of memory CD4+ T cells and cytomegalovirus serostatus. The sort gate was single viable CD3+CD4+CD8-CD45RO+ cells for memory CD4+ T cells. Measured with immunoSEQ multiplex PCR; TCRdb has only the in-frame clones, and not every one. The sample holds tens of thousands of clones, around 81% seen once. The sample was memory CD4+ T cells from blood. The source of these receptors is an adult in good health and CMV-seronegative.

The chain joins TRBV28 to TRBJ2-6; maybe TRBD2 (5 bases). In germline, CDR1 is MDHEN, CDR2 SYDVKM. V was pared by 5 bases and J by 1 base, with 9 bases between. There are 15 residues in the CDR3. The DNA of the CDR3 is TGTGCCAGCAGTGACCGCGGGTCTGGGGCCAACGTCCTGACTTTC. Its protein product is CASSDRGSGANVLTF.

The rearrangement uses TRBV5-1 and TRBJ1-6; D gene uncertain. Trimming stripped 4 bases from V and 5 bases from J, with 10 bases between. CDR1 SGHRS and CDR2 YFSETQ come from the germline V gene. This CDR3 has 14 amino acids. The CDR3: CASSPVLDNSPLHF. The CDR3 DNA is TGCGCCAGCAGCCCCGTACTAGATAATTCACCCCTCCACTTT.

J is TRBJ2-3 and V is TRBV2; D not resolved. The CDR3 spans 13 residues. V was clipped by 6 bases and J by 3 bases, with 10 bases between them. Germline-derived CDR1 and CDR2 are SNHLY and FYNNEI. In nucleotides, the CDR3 is TGTGCCAGCAGGACCGACCGGACAGATACGCAGTATTTT. Its protein product is CASRTDRTDTQYF.

The V call is TRBV19, the J call TRBJ1-4, with 8 bases matching TRBD1. Unmatched junction bases numbered 9, after V lost 5 bases and J lost 7 bases. The CDR3 is 15 residues long. Germline V gene sequence: CDR1 LNHDA, CDR2 SQIVND (reference sequence). The CDR3 region is CASSQSGGESEKLFF. CDR3 nucleotides: TGTGCCAGTAGTCAATCAGGGGGCGAGAGTGAAAAACTGTTTTTT.

This clone was detected a few times. V and J are TRBV13 and TRBJ1-1; 8 positions match TRBD1. The CDR3 runs to 15 residues. Germline CDR1 is PRHDT and CDR2 is FYEKMQ (reference sequence). V shed 5 bases and J 6 bases; nucleotides not matched to a gene: 11. CDR3 region: CASSPSLDRAPEAFF. The DNA for the CDR3 is TGTGCCAGCAGCCCGTCTTTGGACAGGGCCCCTGAAGCTTTCTTT.

This clone was detected only a few times. The DNA of the CDR3 is TGTGCCAGCTCCGGAAACAGGGATTCCACTGAAGCTTTCTTT. Its protein product is CASSGNRDSTEAFF. J is TRBJ1-1 and V is TRBV27; weak D call: TRBD1 (6 bases). V was trimmed by 8 bases and J by 4 bases, leaving 17 bases between them. The length of the CDR3 is 14 residues. The germline V gene encodes CDR1 MNHEY and CDR2 SMNVEV (reference sequence).